This TCR beta chain was captured by sequencing in a study of Ad26.COV2.S vaccination and SARS-CoV-2 variants (dated by TCRdb to about 2021). In terms of the full investigation: Vaccine-arm donors came from COV1001, a multicentre, randomized, double-blind, placebo-controlled phase I-IIa trial of Ad26.COV2.S in healthy adults. The specificity and breadth of SARS-CoV-2-reactive T cell receptors after Ad26.COV2.S vaccination were assessed by TCRbeta repertoire sequencing. Blinding of investigators to trial group allocation was maintained during experiments and outcome assessment. A total of some 30 samples were included in the TCR-sequenced set, comprising around 20 Ad26.COV2.S vaccine recipients, 5 placebo recipients and 8 SARS-CoV-2 convalescent individuals. Dosing of Ad26.COV2.S was intramuscular, at either 5x10^10 or 1x10^11 viral particles, delivered as one shot or as two shots spaced 56 days apart. Participants in the trial were split at random into five groups of five each, receiving low-dose or high-dose Ad26.COV2.S once or twice, or else placebo on both occasions. Overall study results and their limits: The authors noted that the TCR breadth and depth analyses may have underestimated total T cell responses. The study lacked the statistical power to compare responses across vaccine doses or regimens. After vaccination, spike-specific CD8+ and CD4+ T cell responses were reported to show substantial breadth. Vaccine and placebo recipients had similar non-spike TCR breadth, a finding consistent with the vaccine containing only spike. Ad26.COV2.S recipients had higher spike-specific TCR breadth than placebo recipients (P = 0.0014).

A note on this clone: The target of this receptor is not known. Qualities for individual bases were not recorded, and no much larger clone is one base off.

TCRbeta CDR3 regions were sequenced with the immunoSEQ Assay. After extraction, genomic DNA underwent amplification by bias-controlled multiplex PCR, followed by high-throughput sequencing. Concerning the study's data processing: Collapsing and filtering of sequences were performed to quantify the absolute abundance of each unique TCRbeta CDR3 region. Usable DNA was measured by amplifying reference genes present in all nucleated cells, and TCRbeta template counts were normalized to that usable DNA to estimate T cell fraction. Repertoire TCRs were annotated as SARS-CoV-2-specific by exact matching of V gene, CDR3 amino acid sequence and J gene to a known reactive TCR set. MIRA supplied the reference SARS-CoV-2 TCR set, which was filtered for enrichment in COVID-19-positive ImmuneCODE repertoires so that public or cross-reactive TCRs were removed. Using the MIRA antigens, annotated TCRs were further analysed by specific ORF or by position within an ORF. Breadth was defined as annotated unique rearrangements over total unique productive rearrangements; depth was the summed frequency of those rearrangements. Two-sided Wilcoxon rank-sum tests were used to compare TCR breadth between groups. TCRdb provides this immuneACCESS table in a form limited to in-frame rearrangements. Some clones are lacking; in checked studies, under half of them reflect an unresolved V gene, and why the rest are absent is not known. The V and J calls and the clone size are those of that table, but D and trimming were determined from the DNA. Here the sample has 300,000 to 400,000 clones; about nine tenths occur a single time. The top ten constitute around 3.5% of the sample.

Reading the label with the study, this specimen's treatment or condition is: approximately 18 received Ad26.COV2.S at low or high dose, single or two shots; 5 received placebo; per-sample allocation not given. Repertoires of vaccine and placebo recipients were sequenced from samples taken on day 63 after the first injection. Cohort 1b enrolled about two dozen adults aged 18-55 years at a single site in Boston, USA, between 29 July and 7 August 2020. Ad26.COV2.S was a replication-incompetent adenovirus type 26 vector expressing a prefusion-stabilized SARS-CoV-2 spike protein from the original Wuhan strain. The clonotype comes from a person between 18 and 59 years old who received the Ad26.COV2.S COVID-19 vaccine or a placebo. The sequencing used peripheral blood, collected in a trial of Ad26.COV2.S vaccine versus placebo.

The nucleotide sequence reads TGCGCCAGCAGCCAAACAGGGGTGAAGGGAATGAACACTGAAGCTTTCTTT. This gives the protein CASSQTGVKGMNTEAFF. Recombination joined TRBV4-1 with TRBJ1-1; 7 bases in between match TRBD1. Measured from the cysteine to the phenylalanine, the CDR3 is 17 residues long. This entry keeps only the CDR3 DNA: 51 bases, framed from base 1. CDR1 MGHRA and CDR2 YSYEKL are derived from the germline V gene. V and J are trimmed by 2 bases and 0 bases, and the gene matches miss 9 bases of the junction.